This T cell receptor beta chain was found in a study of shared clonotypes between healthy human individuals. Sequencing was performed with immunoSEQ multiplex PCR; in TCRdb, only in-frame clones are kept and a portion is missing. This table holds a few million clones, 90% to 95% found once. Sequencing used naive CD4+ T cells from PBMCs. As to subset: CD45RA+ positively selected. The sequence was obtained from a man younger than 30 in good health. Some clones in this sample may be carry-over from other donors' samples.

CDR3 DNA: TGTGCCAGCAGCCAGCGCATTAGCGGGAACGAGCAGTTCTTC. Residues: CASSQRISGNEQFF. The chain has TRBV4-2 and TRBJ2-1; 8 bases fit TRBD2. The V gene end was trimmed by 3 bases and the J gene end by 10 bases; junction bases not matched to a gene: 8. The length of the CDR3 is 14 residues. Germline CDR1 reads LGHNA; CDR2 reads YNFKEQ.